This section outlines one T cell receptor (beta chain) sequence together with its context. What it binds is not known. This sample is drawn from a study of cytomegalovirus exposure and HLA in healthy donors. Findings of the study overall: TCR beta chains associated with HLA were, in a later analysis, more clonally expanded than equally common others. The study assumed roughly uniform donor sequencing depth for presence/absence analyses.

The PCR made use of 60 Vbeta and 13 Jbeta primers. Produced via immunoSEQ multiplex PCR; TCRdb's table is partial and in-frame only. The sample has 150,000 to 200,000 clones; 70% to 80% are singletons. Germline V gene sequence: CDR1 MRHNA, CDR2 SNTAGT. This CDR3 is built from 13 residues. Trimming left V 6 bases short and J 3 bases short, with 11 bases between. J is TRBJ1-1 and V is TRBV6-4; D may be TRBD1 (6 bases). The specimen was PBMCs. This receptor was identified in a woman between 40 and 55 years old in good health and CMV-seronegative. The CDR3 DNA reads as TGTGCCAGCAGGGGGGAGGGGGACACTGAAGCTTTCTTT. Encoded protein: CASRGEGDTEAFF.